This is a list of T cell receptor beta chains from one sample in a study of blood T cell repertoires in COVID-19. Assay: immunoSEQ multiplex PCR; the TCRdb copy retains only in-frame clones and omits some. There are fewer than 350,000 clones in the sample; 70% to 90% occur only once, and around 2% lies in the top ten. Source material: PBMCs or T cells enriched from blood (not recorded which). The receptors shown here come from a woman aged 55-70 years in a cohort exposed to, infected with or recovered from COVID-19 (not recorded which). Both conserved end residues are part of each CDR3. Fields, in order: D gene, J gene, clone size, V gene, CDR3 DNA, CDR3 protein. The D gene is left open where the match is weak. Not all rows give a size; the values are once, few, many and, for expanded clones, a class.

D: .
J: TRBJ1-3
size: .
V: TRBV7-2
DNA: TGTGCCAGCAGCCCGAGAGCACGTTTGACAGACTCGGGAAACACCATATATTTT
CDR3: CASSPRARLTDSGNTIYF

D: TRBD1
J: TRBJ1-2
size: .
V: TRBV6-5
DNA: TGTGCCAGCAGAGCCTTGGACAGGCCCGGGGGCTACACCTTC
CDR3: CASRALDRPGGYTF

D: .
J: TRBJ2-7
size: once
V: TRBV2
DNA: TGTGCCAGCAGTGAAGGTGGAGGGATCCCGAACGAGCAGTACTTC
CDR3: CASSEGGGIPNEQYF

D: TRBD1
J: TRBJ2-7
size: few
V: TRBV7-9
DNA: TGTGCCAGCGATACAGGGGTATGGGGCGAGCAGTACTTC
CDR3: CASDTGVWGEQYF

D: TRBD1
J: TRBJ2-7
size: .
V: TRBV28
DNA: TGTGCCAGCAGTTCCCCACAGGGGGAGAGCTCCTACGAGCAGTACTTC
CDR3: CASSSPQGESSYEQYF

D: TRBD2
J: TRBJ2-1
size: .
V: TRBV4-1
DNA: TGCGCCAGCAGCCAAGCGGGAAGCGGGAGGAATGAGCAGTTCTTC
CDR3: CASSQAGSGRNEQFF

D: .
J: TRBJ2-5
size: .
V: TRBV19
DNA: TGTGCCAGTAGTATAGATGGCGGGGTGGCGGAGACCCAGTACTTC
CDR3: CASSIDGGVAETQYF

D: TRBD2
J: TRBJ2-7
size: .
V: TRBV18
DNA: TGTGCCAGCTCACTTAGCGGGAGGGGCTCCTACGAGCAGTACTTC
CDR3: CASSLSGRGSYEQYF

D: TRBD2
J: TRBJ2-7
size: .
V: TRBV10-2
DNA: TGCGCCAGCAGTGGAACTAGCGGGACCTCCTACGAGCAGTACTTC
CDR3: CASSGTSGTSYEQYF

D: .
J: TRBJ2-3
size: .
V: TRBV5-6
DNA: TGTGCCAGCAGTTCTACCGGTAGCACAGATACGCAGTATTTT
CDR3: CASSSTGSTDTQYF

D: TRBD1
J: TRBJ1-1
size: .
V: TRBV6-5
DNA: TGTGCCAGCAATCCGACAGGGAGAGAAGCTTTCTTT
CDR3: CASNPTGREAFF

D: TRBD1
J: TRBJ1-3
size: .
V: TRBV5-6
DNA: TGTGCCAGCAGCTCCCGGGACAGGGAAGGGTTCGGAAACACCATATATTTT
CDR3: CASSSRDREGFGNTIYF

D: .
J: TRBJ1-5
size: once
V: TRBV18
DNA: TGTGCCAGTAGAGACGGCCGGGGCAATCAGCCCCAGCATTTT
CDR3: CASRDGRGNQPQHF

D: .
J: TRBJ1-2
size: .
V: TRBV29-1
DNA: TGCAGCGTTGAAGTTTACGGGAACAACTATGGCTACACCTTC
CDR3: CSVEVYGNNYGYTF

D: TRBD1
J: TRBJ2-1
size: once
V: TRBV29-1
DNA: TGCAGCGTCGGGACAGGGGGGGATGAGCAGTTCTTC
CDR3: CSVGTGGDEQFF

D: TRBD1
J: TRBJ2-5
size: .
V: TRBV19
DNA: TGTGCCAGTAGTGAAGGACAGGGGCTACGGGAGACCCAGTACTTC
CDR3: CASSEGQGLRETQYF

D: TRBD2
J: TRBJ2-1
size: .
V: TRBV9
DNA: TGTGCCAGCAGCGTAGGAGCGGGAGAGGTCCCCAATGAGCAGTTCTTC
CDR3: CASSVGAGEVPNEQFF

D: .
J: TRBJ1-5
size: .
V: TRBV15
DNA: TGTGCCACCAGCAGAGATCGAACTAACAATCAGCCCCAGCATTTT
CDR3: CATSRDRTNNQPQHF

D: TRBD1
J: TRBJ1-6
size: .
V: TRBV7-2
DNA: TGTGCCAGCAGCGGATACGGACAGGGTAATTCACCCCTCCACTTT
CDR3: CASSGYGQGNSPLHF

D: TRBD2
J: TRBJ2-2
size: .
V: TRBV24-1
DNA: TGTGCCCTTATTGGACTAGCGGGAGGGACGAGCCGGGGAGCTGTTTTT
CDR3: CALIGLAGGTSRGAVF

D: TRBD2
J: TRBJ2-7
size: .
V: TRBV18
DNA: TGTGCCAGCTCACGAGTTAGACTAGCGGGATTGCACGAGCAGTACTTC
CDR3: CASSRVRLAGLHEQYF

D: .
J: TRBJ2-6
size: .
V: TRBV3-1/TRBV3-2
DNA: TGTGCCAGCAGCCGGGGGCGGGGGGGGGCCAACGTCCTGACTTTC
CDR3: CASSRGRGGANVLTF